This T cell receptor beta chain appears in the sequencing data of a study of shared clonotypes between healthy human individuals (dated by TCRdb to the early 2020s). About the full investigation: The cohort included a few men and a couple of women between 18 and 49 years of age. For each donor, CD4 naive and CD4 memory were each given three plates, CD8 naive was given two plates, and CD8 memory was given one plate. To estimate repertoire size and how much clonotypes are shared between individuals, the study performed deep sequencing of blood TCR repertoires from a handful of healthy adults. Libraries were prepared and TCR repertoires were sequenced by different laboratories using diverse techniques, in order to increase sequencing depth and limit assay-specific biases. Each donor's leukapheresis produced roughly between about 0.9 and 9.5 billion PBMCs. The study at large found these results: Naive subsets generally had larger estimated clonotype richness than memory subsets. Across a handful of donors, 4.5% to 6.5% of naive CD4, approximately 3.6% of naive CD8, around 2.5% of memory CD4, and approximately 0.42% of memory CD8 clonotypes were shared. Because the study included only a small number of donors, the genetic and exposure-history diversity represented was limited. Even with the large sequencing depth, rarefaction of the sorted-subset datasets indicated that sequencing was incomplete. Compared with non-shared clonotypes, the clonotypes found in all four sorted-subset donors had higher generation probabilities. Only blood was sampled, and tissue TCR repertoires likely differ from those in blood. Pairwise subsampling indicated that sequencing depth was expected to affect the degree of clonotype sharing among donors.

As to this clone: Its binding antigen is unknown. Base qualities are not recorded, but no much larger clone differs from it by a single base.

Donors were healthy HIV-negative adults with no recently reported acute infections or vaccinations. Every donor was a Caucasian adult living in Nashville, Tennessee, USA. CD4+ T cells were enriched by magnetic negative selection; naive cells were then positively selected on CD45RA, and the negative fraction formed the memory subset. Blood was collected by leukapheresis, and PBMCs were isolated by Ficoll-Histopaque density gradient centrifugation and then cryopreserved in liquid nitrogen vapor phase. Analytical flow cytometry was used to check the purity and quantity of every magnetically sorted T cell population. Genomic DNA was isolated from every sorted fraction and measured by UV absorbance on a Nanodrop 2000c. The CDR3 has 17 amino acids, counting the end cysteine and phenylalanine. CDR3 DNA only is kept here, 51 bases in frame from base 1. Cut back by 1 base and 0 bases, the V and J ends lie 10 bases apart. In the germline V gene, CDR1 corresponds to SNHLY and CDR2 to FYNNEI.

TCR CDR3 regions were amplified from genomic DNA by multiplex PCR using the deep immunoSEQ assay. Extracted genomic DNA from each cell subset was distributed evenly across all wells of several immunoSEQ 96-well plates, and each plate was treated as a replicate. For sorted subsets, roughly 0.2 ug genomic DNA, equal to some 30,000 T cell genomes, was loaded into each replicate PCR. Purified libraries were measured with a Qubit 3.0 fluorometer, size-checked on a Bioanalyzer 2100, and measured again with the KAPA Library Quantification kit. Each immunoSEQ 96-well plate was sequenced on its own single-read 150-cycle Illumina NextSeq 550 flow cell. The original methods were these. The immunoSEQ output contained only junctional sequences without quality scores, so filtering could not match that applied to full-length reads. To assign V/J genes and CDR3, sequences were annotated against IMGT germline references using PyIR, a Python wrapper for IgBLAST v1.9. Reads were filtered out if the reads had weak V/J assignments (E-value above 1e-6), no CDR3, stop codons, out-of-frame junctions, or ambiguous translated residues. A V3J clonotype was defined by an identical inferred V gene, J gene, and CDR3 amino acid sequence. To compute the percentage overlap between repertoires, the number of shared unique clonotypes was divided by the size of the smaller repertoire. Richness of each repertoire was evaluated using RTK rarefaction, the Chao1 estimator, and Recon v2.1 estimates of unobserved clonotypes. Generation probabilities for all TCRbeta clonotypes obtained by the gDNA method from a handful of donors were computed using OLGA. The immuneACCESS repertoire file appears here via TCRdb, limited to in-frame rearrangements. These files lack a portion of the clones; in checked studies, under half of the deficit traces to unresolved V genes, and the cause of the others is not known. That table is the source of V, J and clone size, and D and trimming were worked out from the DNA. In all, the sample holds over 2 million clones, and roughly 94% of those were seen once. The ten top clones hold more than 0.1% of the sample.

The chain is made from TRBV2 and TRBJ2-6, with the D gene uncertain. The TCR originated in a man between 18 and 35 years old in good health. Material for sequencing was naive CD4+ T cells sorted from blood. The meaning of the sample's cell subset or site label: CD45RA+ positively selected. The nucleotide sequence is TGTGCCAGCAGTGAAGGGCGGCCCTACTCTGGGGCCAACGTCCTGACTTTC. This gives the protein CASSEGRPYSGANVLTF. The variable domain in full, with residues beyond the CDR3 obtained from the reference TRBV2 and TRBJ2-6 genes, is EPEVTQTPSHQVTQMGQEVILRCVPISNHLYFYWYRQILGQKVEFLVSFYNNEISEKSEIFDDQFSVERPDGSNFTLKIRSTKLEDSAMYFCASSEGRPYSGANVLTFGAGSRLTVL.